This passage covers 11 T cell receptor beta chains from one sample sequenced in a study of blood T cell repertoires in COVID-19. Clones were sequenced by immunoSEQ multiplex PCR, and TCRdb holds only the in-frame ones, with some missing. The repertoire includes around 190,000 clones, less than 85% of them detected once, and approximately 7.3% sits in the top ten. Sequenced input: peripheral blood. These receptors were taken from a human donor in a cohort sampled during active COVID-19.

This clone was detected once. V usage is TRBV19 and J usage is TRBJ1-1; D is unclear. V was trimmed by 6 bases and J by 1 base, leaving 9 bases between them. Germline lookup yields CDR1 LNHDA and CDR2 SQIVND (reference sequence). This CDR3 is built from 13 residues. CDR3 amino acids: CASRSLENTEAFF. CDR3 sequence (DNA): TGTGCCAGTAGGAGCCTCGAGAACACTGAAGCTTTCTTT.

This chain joins TRBV9 and TRBJ2-5; D may be TRBD1 (6 bases). V gave up 0 bases and J gave up 3 bases, with 15 bases separating them. This CDR3 region has 16 residues. Per the germline V gene, CDR1 is SGDLS and CDR2 is YYNGEE. The CDR3 loop reads CASSVAADRVEETQYF. CDR3 sequence (DNA): TGTGCCAGCAGCGTAGCAGCGGACAGAGTCGAAGAGACCCAGTACTTC.

This chain joins TRBV6-6 and TRBJ2-7, with 8 positions matching TRBD1. CDR3 length equals 15 residues. The germline V gene has CDR1 MNHNY and CDR2 SVGAGI (reference sequence). J was trimmed by 0 bases and V by 6 bases; bases with no gene match: 7. In DNA, the CDR3 is TGTGCCAGCAGCAGGACAGGGTTTGGCTCCTACGAGCAGTACTTC. Protein: CASSRTGFGSYEQYF.

This chain uses TRBV11-2 with TRBJ1-3, with TRBD1 matching 9 bases. Unmatched junction bases numbered 12, after V lost 4 bases and J lost 2 bases. The CDR3 loop spans 18 amino acids. Germline V CDR1 and CDR2: SGHAT, FQNNGV. Here the CDR3 reads CASSSTGGGLRTGNTIYF. CDR3 DNA sequence: TGTGCCAGCAGCTCGACAGGGGGGGGACTCAGGACTGGAAACACCATATATTTT. Drawing the rest from reference TRBV11-2 and TRBJ1-3, the complete variable domain is EAGVAQSPRYKIIEKRQSVAFWCNPISGHATLYWYQQILGQGPKLLIQFQNNGVVDDSQLPKDRFSAERLKGVDSTLKIQPAKLEDSAVYLCASSSTGGGLRTGNTIYFGEGSWLTVV.

This clone showed up just a few times. V is TRBV11-2 and J is TRBJ2-2; TRBD2 matches at 12 bases. After removal of 4 bases from V and 3 bases from J, the junction contained 3 bases not matched to a gene. In germline, CDR1 is SGHAT, CDR2 FQNNGV. The CDR3 is 16 amino acids. CDR3 sequence reads: CASSSTSGGYTGELFF. Here the CDR3 DNA reads TGTGCCAGCAGCTCCACTAGCGGGGGGTACACCGGGGAGCTGTTTTTT.

This clone appeared once. This sequence joins TRBV10-1 and TRBJ2-5, with 9 bases identical to TRBD2. After removal of 6 bases from V and 5 bases from J, the junction contained 7 bases not matched to a gene. Germline V lookup: CDR1 WNHNN, CDR2 SYGVQD (reference sequence). This CDR3 is 14 amino acids long. The CDR3 loop reads CASSPGLAGETQYF. CDR3 nucleotides: TGCGCCAGCAGCCCGGGACTAGCTGGGGAGACCCAGTACTTC.

The J gene is TRBJ2-1, the V gene TRBV9, with 10 bases lining up with TRBD2. Trimming at V came to 5 bases and at J to 0 bases, leaving 2 bases not matched to a gene. The CDR3 spans 15 residues. Germline V gives CDR1 SGDLS, CDR2 YYNGEE. The CDR3, as DNA: TGTGCCAGCAGTCCTAGCGGGGGCTCCTACAATGAGCAGTTCTTC. This translates into CASSPSGGSYNEQFF.

V usage is TRBV4-1 and J usage is TRBJ1-6; tentatively, D is TRBD1 (5 bases). V was trimmed by 4 bases and J by 5 bases, leaving 9 bases between them. This CDR3 has 14 amino acids. The germline CDR1 and CDR2 sequences are MGHRA and YSYEKL. The CDR3 region has the DNA TGCGCCAGCAGCCCAGGGCAGAATAATTCACCCCTCCACTTT. Amino acids: CASSPGQNNSPLHF.

V usage is TRBV27 and J usage is TRBJ2-1; 10 bases agree with TRBD1. The V gene's germline CDR1 is MNHEY and CDR2 SMNVEV (reference sequence). The J segment lost 13 bases and the V segment lost 4 bases, leaving 4 bases of the junction unmatched. The CDR3 is made up of 12 amino acids. CDR3 nucleotides: TGTGCCAGCAGTTCTCGGACAGGGGGACAGTTCTTC. It yields the protein CASSSRTGGQFF.

The chain links TRBV2 to TRBJ2-1, with 9 bases fitting TRBD2. There are 13 residues in the CDR3. The germline gives CDR1 SNHLY, CDR2 FYNNEI. The V gene end was trimmed by 8 bases and the J gene end by 6 bases; junction bases not matched to a gene: 5. This CDR3 is CASEAGGFNEQFF. The CDR3 DNA reads TGTGCCAGCGAAGCGGGGGGCTTCAATGAGCAGTTCTTC.

The gene calls are TRBV5-1 and TRBJ2-2; 8 positions agree with TRBD2. The length of the CDR3 is 15 residues. Germline V gene data show CDR1 as SGHRS and CDR2 as YFSETQ. Trimming removed 4 bases from V and 0 bases from J; junction bases left unmatched: 2. CDR3 region: CASSPGLANTGELFF. In DNA form, the CDR3 reads TGCGCCAGCAGCCCGGGACTAGCGAACACCGGGGAGCTGTTTTTT.